What follows describes a single T cell receptor (beta chain). It lacks a known antigen. The input lacks base qualities; no much larger clone sits a single base away. The sample belongs to a study of blood T cell repertoires in COVID-19 (dated by TCRdb to 2019 to 2021). Broadly, across the study: Collaborator samples came from the United States, Italy and Spain and covered acute and convalescent phases of COVID-19. Samples came from the ongoing ImmuneRACE study (first 160 participants) plus 1,254 subjects from 6 global collaborators. Where available, HLA class I and class II types were taken from metadata supplied by the sample provider and were not determined by assay-based typing. Deeply sampled blood TCRbeta repertoires from subjects exposed to, actively infected with, or recovered from COVID-19 were included in the dataset. The sample metadata nearly always contained a de-identified subject ID, COVID-19 status, age in years and sex. A freely available public database, intended as a resource for researchers studying the immune response to SARS-CoV-2, is where the repertoires were released. The prospective study material was composed of cDNA or gDNA derived from T cells, B-cell-depleted T cells, or PBMCs.

Study-wide findings and limitations: How much clinical and demographic metadata was included differed by source and by participant, and the metadata was provided uncurated.

The CDR3 contains 14 residues, cysteine and phenylalanine counted. Only the CDR3 part of the read is kept: 42 bases, read in frame from the first base. TCRbeta CDR3 regions were amplified from genomic DNA by means of the immunoSEQ Assay, a bias-controlled multiplex PCR. In the original analysis: The number of nucleated cells in each sample was estimated from the amplification of reference gene primers within the assay. Sequence reads were collapsed and filtered to measure the absolute abundance of every unique TCRbeta CDR3 rearrangement. For each sample, productive Simpson clonality was calculated as the square root of Simpson's diversity index across productive rearrangements. TCRdb retrieved this table from immuneACCESS and kept in-frame rearrangements only. Not all clones are present; in checked studies, unresolved V genes account for under half, and no reason is known for the remainder. V and J calls and clone size follow that table, whereas D and trimming were derived from the DNA. This sample comprises about 150,000 clones, about 90% of them detected only once. The ten largest clones capture approximately 0.59% of the sample.

Collaborating institutions collected whole blood in K2EDTA tubes following their own protocols. Collaborator samples were shipped for TCRbeta analysis as frozen whole blood, isolated PBMCs, or DNA extracted from either sample type. The chain joins TRBV21-1 to TRBJ1-2. TRBV21-1 is tagged as a pseudogene. The clonotype comes from a middle-aged man with acute or convalescent COVID-19. Sequencing input: peripheral blood. Here is the DNA: TGTGCCAGCAGCAAAGCGGGGGGGGTTGATGGCTACACCTTC. Its protein reads: CASSKAGGVDGYTF.